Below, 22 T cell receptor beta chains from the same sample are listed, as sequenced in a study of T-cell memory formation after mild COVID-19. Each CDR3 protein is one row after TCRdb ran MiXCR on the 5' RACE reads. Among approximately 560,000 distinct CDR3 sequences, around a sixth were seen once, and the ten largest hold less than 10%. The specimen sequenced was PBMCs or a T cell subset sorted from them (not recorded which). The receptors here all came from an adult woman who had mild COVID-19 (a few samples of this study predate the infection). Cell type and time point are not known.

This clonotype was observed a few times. The DNA for the CDR3 is TGTGCCACCCGAACTGCGGGGCGACTTGAGCAGTACTTC. Protein sequence: CATRTAGRLEQYF. The V and J genes are TRBV6-2 or TRBV6-3 and TRBJ2-7; tentatively, D is TRBD2 (6 bases). CDR3 length equals 13 residues. The germline V gene has CDR1 MNHEY and CDR2 SVGEGT. V lost 10 bases and J lost 7, with 20 bases in between.

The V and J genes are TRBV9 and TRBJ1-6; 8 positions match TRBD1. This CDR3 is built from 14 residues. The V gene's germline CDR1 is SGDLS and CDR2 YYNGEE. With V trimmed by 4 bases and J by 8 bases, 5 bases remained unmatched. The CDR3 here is CASSPDRDHSPLHF. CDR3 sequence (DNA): TGTGCCAGCAGCCCGGACAGGGACCATTCACCCCTCCACTTT.

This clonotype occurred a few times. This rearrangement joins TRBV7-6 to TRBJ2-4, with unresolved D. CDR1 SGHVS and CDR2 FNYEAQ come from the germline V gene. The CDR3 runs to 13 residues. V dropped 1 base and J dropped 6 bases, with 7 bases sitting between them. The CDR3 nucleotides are TGTGCCAGCAGCTTAGATTCAGGAAACATTCAGTACTTC. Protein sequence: CASSLDSGNIQYF.

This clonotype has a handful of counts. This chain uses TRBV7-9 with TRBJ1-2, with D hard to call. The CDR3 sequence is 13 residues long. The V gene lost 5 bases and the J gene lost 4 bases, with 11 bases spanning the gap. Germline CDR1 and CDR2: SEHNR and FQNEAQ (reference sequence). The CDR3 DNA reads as TGTGCCAGCAGCGTACGAGCAGCCTATGGCTACACCTTC. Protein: CASSVRAAYGYTF. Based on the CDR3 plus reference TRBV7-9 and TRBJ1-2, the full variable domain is DTGVSQNPRHKITKRGQNVTFRCDPISEHNRLYWYRQTLGQGPEFLTYFQNEAQLEKSRLLSDRFSAERPKGSFSTLEIQRTEQGDSAMYLCASSVRAAYGYTFGSGTRLTVV.

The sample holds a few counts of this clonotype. Here the CDR3 reads CASSLAGLAGLTDTQYF. The CDR3 region has the DNA TGTGCCAGCAGCTTAGCGGGACTAGCGGGGCTCACAGATACGCAGTATTTT. This chain uses TRBV7-9 with TRBJ2-3; 13 bases are shared with TRBD2. Germline trimming cut 0 bases from V and 2 bases from J; bases unmatched to any gene: 2. CDR3 length: 17 residues. The germline gives CDR1 SEHNR, CDR2 FQNEAQ (reference sequence).

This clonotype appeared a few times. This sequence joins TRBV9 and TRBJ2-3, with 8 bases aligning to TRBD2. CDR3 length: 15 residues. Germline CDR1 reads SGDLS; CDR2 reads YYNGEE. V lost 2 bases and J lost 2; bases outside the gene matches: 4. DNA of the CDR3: TGTGCCAGCAGCGTGGCTAGCGGGTTCACAGATACGCAGTATTTT. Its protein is CASSVASGFTDTQYF.

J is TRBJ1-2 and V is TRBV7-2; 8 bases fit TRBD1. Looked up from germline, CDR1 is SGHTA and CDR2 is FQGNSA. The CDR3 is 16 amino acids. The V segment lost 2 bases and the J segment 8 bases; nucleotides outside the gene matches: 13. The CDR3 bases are TGTGCCAGCAGCTTACCGGGGGGCAGGGGGCGCGTCGGCTACACCTTC. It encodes CASSLPGGRGRVGYTF.

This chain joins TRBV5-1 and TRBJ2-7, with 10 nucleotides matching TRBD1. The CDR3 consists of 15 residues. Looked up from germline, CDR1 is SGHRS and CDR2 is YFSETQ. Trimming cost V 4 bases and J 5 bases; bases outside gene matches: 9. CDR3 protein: CASSPKRQGADEQYF. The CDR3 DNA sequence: TGCGCCAGCAGCCCAAAGAGACAGGGGGCCGACGAGCAGTACTTC.

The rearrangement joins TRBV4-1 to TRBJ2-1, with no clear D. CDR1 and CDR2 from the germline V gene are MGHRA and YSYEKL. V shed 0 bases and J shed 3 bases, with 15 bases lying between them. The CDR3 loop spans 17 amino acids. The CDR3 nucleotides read TGCGCCAGCAGCCAAGAGGCCCCCCTCGGCAGCTACAATGAGCAGTTCTTC. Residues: CASSQEAPLGSYNEQFF.

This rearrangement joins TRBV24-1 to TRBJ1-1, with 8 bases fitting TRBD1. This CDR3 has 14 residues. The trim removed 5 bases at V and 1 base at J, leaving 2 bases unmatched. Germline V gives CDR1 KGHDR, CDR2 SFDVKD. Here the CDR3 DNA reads TGTGCCACCAGTGGGACAGGGCCGAACACTGAAGCTTTCTTT. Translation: CATSGTGPNTEAFF.

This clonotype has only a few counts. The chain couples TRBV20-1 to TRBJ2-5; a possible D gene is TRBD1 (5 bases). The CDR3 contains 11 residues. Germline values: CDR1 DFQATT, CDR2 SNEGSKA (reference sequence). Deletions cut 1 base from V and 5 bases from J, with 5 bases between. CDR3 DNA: TGCAGTGCTAGAGGACAGGAGACCCAGTACTTC. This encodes CSARGQETQYF.

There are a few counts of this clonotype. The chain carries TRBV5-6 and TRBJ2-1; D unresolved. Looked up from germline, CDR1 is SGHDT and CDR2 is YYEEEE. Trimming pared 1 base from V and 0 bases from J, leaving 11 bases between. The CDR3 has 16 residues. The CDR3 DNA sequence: TGTGCCAGCAGCTTGCCCCCGCCTAGCTCCTACAATGAGCAGTTCTTC. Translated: CASSLPPPSSYNEQFF.

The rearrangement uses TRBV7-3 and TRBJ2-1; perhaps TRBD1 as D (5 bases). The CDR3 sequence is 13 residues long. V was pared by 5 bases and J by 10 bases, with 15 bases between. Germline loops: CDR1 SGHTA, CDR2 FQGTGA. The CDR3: CASSPNPTGEQFF. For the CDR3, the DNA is TGTGCCAGCAGCCCTAACCCCACAGGAGAGCAGTTCTTC. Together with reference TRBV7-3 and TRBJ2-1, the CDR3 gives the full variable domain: GAGVSQTPSNKVTEKGKYVELRCDPISGHTALYWYRQSLGQGPEFLIYFQGTGAADDSGLPNDRFFAVRPEGSVSTLKIQRTERGDSAVYLCASSPNPTGEQFFGPGTRLTVL.

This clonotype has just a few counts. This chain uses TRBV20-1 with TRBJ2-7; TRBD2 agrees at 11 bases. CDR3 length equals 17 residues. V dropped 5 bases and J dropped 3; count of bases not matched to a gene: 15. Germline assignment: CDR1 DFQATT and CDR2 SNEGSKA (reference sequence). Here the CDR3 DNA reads TGCAGTGCTGGGAGTAGCGGGAGGGCCGATAGTTTCTACGAGCAGTACTTC. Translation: CSAGSSGRADSFYEQYF.

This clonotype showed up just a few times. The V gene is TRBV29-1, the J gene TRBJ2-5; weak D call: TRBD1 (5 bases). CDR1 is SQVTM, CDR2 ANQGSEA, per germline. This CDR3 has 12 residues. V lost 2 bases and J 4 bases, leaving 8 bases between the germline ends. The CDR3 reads CSVERQGETQYF. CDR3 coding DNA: TGCAGCGTTGAAAGGCAGGGAGAGACCCAGTACTTC.

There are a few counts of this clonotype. CDR3 nucleotide sequence: TGTGCCAGCAGTTTACAGAGTGGGGGGGATGATGAAAAACTGTTTTTT. Amino acid sequence: CASSLQSGGDDEKLFF. The V and J genes are TRBV12-3 or TRBV12-4 and TRBJ1-4; the D gene is possibly TRBD1 (5 bases). V was shortened by 2 bases and J by 6 bases, with 16 bases between the two germline ends. The CDR3 runs 16 residues.

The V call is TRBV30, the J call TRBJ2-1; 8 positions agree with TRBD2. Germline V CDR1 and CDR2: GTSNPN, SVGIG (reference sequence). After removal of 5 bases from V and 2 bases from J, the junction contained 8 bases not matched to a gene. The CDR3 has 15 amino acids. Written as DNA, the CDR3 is TGTGCCTGGGGCATTAAGCGGGAGCCCTACAATGAGCAGTTCTTC. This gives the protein CAWGIKREPYNEQFF. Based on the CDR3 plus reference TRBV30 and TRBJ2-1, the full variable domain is SQTIHQWPATLVQPVGSPLSLECTVEGTSNPNLYWYRQAAGRGLQLLFYSVGIGQISSEVPQNLSASRPQDRQFILSSKKLLLSDSGFYLCAWGIKREPYNEQFFGPGTRLTVL.

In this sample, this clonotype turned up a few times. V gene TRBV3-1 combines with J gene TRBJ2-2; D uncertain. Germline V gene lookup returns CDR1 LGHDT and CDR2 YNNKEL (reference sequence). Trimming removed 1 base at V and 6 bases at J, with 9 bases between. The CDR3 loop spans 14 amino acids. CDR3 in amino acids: CASSQGVLAGELFF. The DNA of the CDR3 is TGTGCCAGCAGCCAAGGGGTTCTCGCCGGGGAGCTGTTTTTT. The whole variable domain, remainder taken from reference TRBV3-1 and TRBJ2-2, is DTAVSQTPKYLVTQMGNDKSIKCEQNLGHDTMYWYKQDSKKFLKIMFSYNNKELIINETVPNRFSPKSPDKAHLNLHINSLELGDSAVYFCASSQGVLAGELFFGEGSRLTVL.

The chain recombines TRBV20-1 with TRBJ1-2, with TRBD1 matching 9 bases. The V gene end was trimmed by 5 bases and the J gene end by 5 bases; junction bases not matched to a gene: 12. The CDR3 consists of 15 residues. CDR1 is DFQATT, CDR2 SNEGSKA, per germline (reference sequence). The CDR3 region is CSARPQTGGVYGYTF. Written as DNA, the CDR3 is TGCAGTGCTCGCCCTCAGACAGGGGGAGTGTATGGCTACACCTTC.

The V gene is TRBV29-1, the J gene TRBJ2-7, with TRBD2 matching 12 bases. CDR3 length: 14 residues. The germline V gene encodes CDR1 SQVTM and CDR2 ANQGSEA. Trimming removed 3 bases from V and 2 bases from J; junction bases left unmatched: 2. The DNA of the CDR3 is TGCAGCGTTGATCCTAGCGGGGGGGCCTACGAGCAGTACTTC. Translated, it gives CSVDPSGGAYEQYF.

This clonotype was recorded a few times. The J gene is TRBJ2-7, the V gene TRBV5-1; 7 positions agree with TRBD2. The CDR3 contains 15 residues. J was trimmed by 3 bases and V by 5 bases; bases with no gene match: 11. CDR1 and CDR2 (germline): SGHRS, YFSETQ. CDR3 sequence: CASRRTTSRHYEQYF. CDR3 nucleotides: TGCGCCAGCAGGAGGACGACTAGCCGGCACTACGAGCAGTACTTC.

The CDR3 loop reads CASSYQTEAFF. In DNA, the CDR3 is TGTGCCAGCAGTTACCAGACGGAAGCTTTCTTT. This chain joins TRBV12-3 or TRBV12-4 and TRBJ1-1; no clear D. This CDR3 spans 11 amino acids. V shed 4 bases and J shed 8 bases, with 8 bases lying between them.